This TCR beta chain appears in the sequencing data of a study of blood T cell repertoires in COVID-19. Study in general: The analysed material was cDNA or gDNA that came from T cells, B-cell-depleted T cells, or PBMCs.

The method was immunoSEQ multiplex PCR; TCRdb's version includes in-frame clones alone and lacks a portion of them. Found here are some 150,000 clones, 87% of them singletons; the top ten hold more than 4%. V lost 7 bases to trimming and J lost 4 bases; unmatched junction nucleotides: 7. Germline CDR1 SQVTM, CDR2 ANQGSEA. The CDR3 sequence is 13 residues long. This clonotype was obtained from a woman aged 40-49 years with acute or convalescent COVID-19. The sequencing input was peripheral blood. V gene TRBV29-1 combines with J gene TRBJ1-1; 9 positions agree with TRBD1. CDR3 residues: CSGGQGLSTEAFF. Here the CDR3 DNA reads TGCAGCGGTGGACAGGGGTTGAGCACTGAAGCTTTCTTT.